The table lists the clone carrying this T cell receptor beta chain with a few counts. The antigen is undetermined. The sample comes from a study of blood T cells in healthy people across ages. Study-wide points: Naive CD4+ cell counts and diversity both ran higher in long-lived than in aged donors.

Sample-barcoded 5' priming and a J-beta primer mix drove a second PCR of roughly 6 to 12 cycles. A template-switch adaptor containing 12 random nucleotides labeled each cDNA molecule. TCRdb re-derived calls from the 5' RACE reads in MiXCR, one entry per CDR3 protein. The profile shows hundreds of thousands of distinct CDR3 sequences, around 48% of them singletons. Germline-derived CDR1 and CDR2 are SGHTA and FQGNSA. This CDR3 spans 14 amino acids. V dropped 4 bases and J dropped 3; count of bases not matched to a gene: 1. This receptor was obtained from an older woman in good health. The sample was blood. V usage is TRBV7-2 and J usage is TRBJ2-5, with 11 bases aligning to TRBD1. DNA of the CDR3: TGTGCCAGCAGCTGGGACAGGGGGAAAGAGACCCAGTACTTC. Protein product: CASSWDRGKETQYF.